Listed here is a single TCR beta chain. Sequencing used immunoSEQ multiplex PCR; TCRdb keeps in-frame clones, though not all of them. The sample lists around 100,000 clones, 92% occurring once. CDR3 length equals 16 residues. CDR1 is MGHRA and CDR2 is YSYEKL in the germline V gene. Trimming left V 0 bases short and J 3 bases short, with 11 bases between. Patients in Seattle were enrolled during active infection, then followed longitudinally. The data originate from a study of blood T cell repertoires in COVID-19. Study-wide context: The United States, Italy and Spain were the sources of the acute and convalescent COVID-19 samples. PBMCs, B-cell-depleted T cells, or T cells were the source of the cDNA or gDNA that made up the material.

The receptor's source is a woman in her 50s with COVID-19, enrolled during active disease. Sequenced input: peripheral blood. V is TRBV4-1 and J is TRBJ2-2; D gene unclear. The CDR3 is CASSQELLADTGELFF. The CDR3 DNA is TGCGCCAGCAGCCAAGAGCTTCTTGCGGACACCGGGGAGCTGTTTTTT.